This entry lists 14 T cell receptor beta chains sequenced from one sample in a study of T cells in Graves' hyperthyroidism and ophthalmopathy. Authors of the study amplified TCR beta CDR3 regions from RNA transcripts. Initially, a first-round RT-PCR of the TCR CDR3 employed the HTBI primer set. TCRdb independently ran MiXCR on the multiplex PCR reads; one entry per CDR3 protein. The table lists about 150,000 distinct CDR3 sequences, around 21% of them singletons. The sequenced sample was blood. The receptors were gathered from a woman between 45 and 65 years old with Graves' hyperthyroidism that later progressed to Graves' ophthalmopathy.

Many counts were recorded for this clonotype. The V call is TRBV28, the J call TRBJ2-7; maybe TRBD1 (5 bases). CDR1 and CDR2 from the germline V gene are MDHEN and SYDVKM. V lost 4 bases and J lost 6, with 16 bases in between. The CDR3 covers 14 residues. CDR3: CASSWGGGVREQYF. The CDR3 DNA sequence: TGTGCCAGCAGTTGGGGCGGCGGAGTCCGCGAGCAGTACTTC.

The rearrangement joins TRBV20-1 to TRBJ2-1, with D possibly matching TRBD1 (6 bases). This CDR3 spans 12 amino acids. The V gene's germline CDR1 is DFQATT and CDR2 SNEGSKA (reference sequence). Trimming took 5 bases from V and 4 from J, leaving 9 bases between them. The CDR3 sequence: CSAAGAYNEQFF. The DNA of the CDR3 is TGCAGTGCTGCAGGGGCGTACAATGAGCAGTTCTTC.

The V call is TRBV9, the J call TRBJ2-7, with TRBD2 as a possible D gene (6 bases). The germline gives CDR1 SGDLS, CDR2 YYNGEE. This CDR3 is 14 amino acids long. V was clipped by 0 bases and J by 7 bases, with 14 bases between them. CDR3 in amino acids: CASSVVAAAGEQYF. The DNA for the CDR3 is TGTGCCAGCAGCGTAGTCGCAGCCGCGGGGGAGCAGTACTTC.

Remarks on this clonotype: An end of the junction does not agree with germline; a read error may underlie this. The rearrangement links TRBV5-1 to TRBJ1-2; 7 bases are shared with TRBD1. The germline gives CDR1 SGHRS, CDR2 YFSETQ. The CDR3 loop spans 14 amino acids. The chain's CDR3 is CASSLDREASGCTF. CDR3 nucleotides: TGCGCCAGCAGCCTCGACAGGGAGGCATCTGGCTGCACCTTC.

In this sample, this clonotype turned up many times. This chain joins TRBV20-1 and TRBJ2-7; 11 bases are a match to TRBD2. With V trimmed by 0 bases and J by 3 bases, 4 bases remained unmatched. The CDR3 runs to 15 residues. The germline V gene encodes CDR1 DFQATT and CDR2 SNEGSKA (reference sequence). CDR3 amino acids: CSARDLGTSGYEQYF. CDR3 nucleotide sequence: TGCAGTGCTAGAGATCTGGGGACTAGCGGCTACGAGCAGTACTTC.

This clonotype has ten or more counts. The CDR3: CASSSGSRGTGELFF. CDR3 bases: TGTGCCAGCAGCTCCGGGAGTCGGGGAACCGGGGAGCTGTTTTTT. This chain joins TRBV28 and TRBJ2-2, with a tentative D call TRBD2 (6 bases). The ends were cut back, 6 bases at V and 5 bases at J, with 16 bases in the middle. This CDR3 region has 15 residues. The germline CDR1 and CDR2 sequences are MDHEN and SYDVKM.

This clonotype was counted at least ten times. The chain uses TRBV6-1 and TRBJ2-5, with 9 bases identical to TRBD1. This CDR3 comprises 14 residues. The ends lost 6 bases at V and 4 bases at J; junction bases unmatched: 6. Germline assignment: CDR1 MNHNS and CDR2 SASEGT. CDR3 sequence (DNA): TGTGCCAGCAGGATACCGGGACAGGGAGAGACCCAGTACTTC. It is translated as CASRIPGQGETQYF.

This clonotype has at least ten counts. CDR3 sequence: CASSLGSIPTQKQYF. CDR3 nucleotides: TGCGCCAGCAGCTTGGGGAGCATTCCCACTCAGAAGCAGTACTTC. The V and J genes are TRBV5-1 and TRBJ2-7; unclear D gene. This CDR3 contains 15 residues. The ends were cut back, 0 bases at V and 8 bases at J, with 18 bases in the middle. Germline-derived CDR1 and CDR2 are SGHRS and YFSETQ.

In nucleotides, the CDR3 is TGCAGTGCTAGCGGGGCTAGCGGGAGCATGGATACGCAGTATTTT. The encoded protein is CSASGASGSMDTQYF. This chain uses TRBV20-1 with TRBJ2-3, with TRBD2 matching 10 bases. After removal of 3 bases from V and 6 bases from J, the junction contained 9 bases not matched to a gene. Germline-derived CDR1 and CDR2 are DFQATT and SNEGSKA (reference sequence). This CDR3 contains 15 residues.

This chain uses TRBV13 with TRBJ2-3; D unresolved. The V and J ends lost 6 bases and 6 bases respectively, with 13 bases between them. In germline, CDR1 is PRHDT, CDR2 FYEKMQ (reference sequence). The CDR3 is made up of 13 amino acids. CDR3 sequence reads: CASSLNRLDTQYF. For the CDR3, the DNA is TGTGCCAGCAGTTTGAATCGCCTGGATACGCAGTATTTT.

The V call is TRBV28, the J call TRBJ2-7; D not resolved. Between the trimmed V and J ends, which lost 6 bases and 6 bases, there was a span of 21 bases. The CDR3 is made up of 15 amino acids. In germline, CDR1 is MDHEN, CDR2 SYDVKM. The CDR3 DNA reads TGTGCCAGCAGCACGAGCGCCAGGACCCTCGGCGAGCAGTACTTC. It encodes CASSTSARTLGEQYF. Supplemented by reference TRBV28 and TRBJ2-7, the full variable domain reads DVKVTQSSRYLVKRTGEKVFLECVQDMDHENMFWYRQDPGLGLRLIYFSYDVKMKEKGDIPEGYSVSREKKERFSLILESASTNQTSMYLCASSTSARTLGEQYFGPGTRLTVT.

The chain couples TRBV29-1 to TRBJ2-5; 10 nucleotides agree with TRBD1. Germline lookup yields CDR1 SQVTM and CDR2 ANQGSEA. The length of the CDR3 is 12 residues. The J segment lost 7 bases and the V segment lost 6 bases, leaving 5 bases of the junction unmatched. CDR3 in DNA: TGCAGCGTGGGACAGGGGTCAGGGACCCAGTACTTC. This sequence encodes CSVGQGSGTQYF.

This clonotype showed up just a few times. Relative to the germline gene, one junction end is altered; a read error may explain this. The chain is built from TRBV7-2 and TRBJ2-1, with D perhaps assigned TRBD1 or TRBD2 (5 bases each). Germline CDR1 reads SGHTA; CDR2 reads FQGNSA. This CDR3 contains 17 residues. Here the CDR3 reads CASSPRMSGPSYNGQFF. CDR3 sequence (DNA): TGTGCCAGCAGCCCCCGGATGTCGGGGCCCTCCTACAATGGGCAGTTCTTC.

This clonotype was counted ten times or more. The chain couples TRBV2 to TRBJ2-1; D is undetermined. The CDR3 length is 13 residues. Trimming cost V 5 bases and J 5 bases, with 10 bases left between them. The germline gives CDR1 SNHLY, CDR2 FYNNEI. The CDR3 loop reads CASSRVTNNEQFF. In DNA, the CDR3 is TGTGCCAGCAGTCGTGTCACCAACAATGAGCAGTTCTTC. Full variable domain (rest looked up from reference TRBV2 and TRBJ2-1): EPEVTQTPSHQVTQMGQEVILRCVPISNHLYFYWYRQILGQKVEFLVSFYNNEISEKSEIFDDQFSVERPDGSNFTLKIRSTKLEDSAMYFCASSRVTNNEQFFGPGTRLTVL.